This T cell receptor beta chain appears in the sequencing data of a study of blood T cell repertoires in COVID-19. On the study more broadly: PBMCs, B-cell-depleted T cells, or T cells provided the cDNA or gDNA that made up the material.

Per the original methods: Estimates of nucleated cell counts were drawn from the amplification of reference gene primers. Generated by immunoSEQ multiplex PCR, the TCRdb table keeps only in-frame clones and is missing some. V and J calls and clone size follow that table, whereas D and trimming were derived from the DNA. The profile shows about 160,000 clones, 80% to 90% of them singletons. The CDR3 spans 15 residues. With V trimmed by 7 bases and J by 1 base, 6 bases remained unmatched. Germline loops: CDR1 SGHTA, CDR2 FQGNSA. Clinical history as reported by participants underpinned cohort assignment.

The sequenced material came from PBMCs or T cells enriched from blood (not recorded which). The receptor was derived from a woman aged 50 to 60 in a cohort exposed to, infected with or recovered from COVID-19 (not recorded which). V usage is TRBV7-2 and J usage is TRBJ2-5; 10 nucleotides align to TRBD1. The CDR3 nucleotides read TGTGCCAGCATACGGGACAGGGGCCTCCAAGAGACCCAGTACTTC. Translation gives CASIRDRGLQETQYF.